The clone carrying this TCR beta chain was seen more than once but under ten times. Its antigen is not identified. The data were obtained in a study of T cells in Graves' hyperthyroidism and ophthalmopathy. Overall study results and limits: Most clonotypes expanded in thyroid above 0.001 were likewise present in blood.

From more than 8 ml of fresh peripheral blood, PBMCs were isolated. In germline, CDR1 is MNHEY, CDR2 SMNVEV (reference sequence). V was pared by 2 bases and J by 8 bases, with 16 bases between. There are 14 residues in the CDR3. What was amplified from RNA transcripts were TCR beta CDR3 regions. Primed by the HTBI set, a first-round RT-PCR was run on the TCR CDR3. MiXCR was run by TCRdb on the multiplex PCR reads, yielding one entry per CDR3 protein. The table includes a few hundred thousand distinct CDR3 sequences, approximately 14% detected once. The sample comprised blood. This chain links TRBV27 with TRBJ2-7; D remains ambiguous. The sequence was collected from a woman aged 35 to 49 with Graves' ophthalmopathy. The CDR3 region is CASSLVGRPGQQYF. The CDR3, as DNA: TGTGCCAGCAGTTTAGTCGGACGGCCGGGCCAGCAGTACTTC.